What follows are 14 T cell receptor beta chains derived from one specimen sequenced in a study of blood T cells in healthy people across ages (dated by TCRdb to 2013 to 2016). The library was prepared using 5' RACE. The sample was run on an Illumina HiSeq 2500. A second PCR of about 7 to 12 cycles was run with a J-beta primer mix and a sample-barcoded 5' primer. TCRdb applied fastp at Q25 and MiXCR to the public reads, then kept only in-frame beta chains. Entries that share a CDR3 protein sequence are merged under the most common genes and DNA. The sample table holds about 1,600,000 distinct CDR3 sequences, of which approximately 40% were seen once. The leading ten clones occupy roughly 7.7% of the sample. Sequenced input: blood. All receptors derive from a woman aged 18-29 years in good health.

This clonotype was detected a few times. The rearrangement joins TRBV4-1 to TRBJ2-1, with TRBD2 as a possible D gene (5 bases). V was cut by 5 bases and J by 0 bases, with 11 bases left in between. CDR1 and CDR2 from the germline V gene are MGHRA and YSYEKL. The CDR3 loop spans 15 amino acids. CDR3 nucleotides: TGCGCCAGCAGCTCCTCCCGGGGCTCCTACAATGAGCAGTTCTTC. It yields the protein CASSSSRGSYNEQFF.

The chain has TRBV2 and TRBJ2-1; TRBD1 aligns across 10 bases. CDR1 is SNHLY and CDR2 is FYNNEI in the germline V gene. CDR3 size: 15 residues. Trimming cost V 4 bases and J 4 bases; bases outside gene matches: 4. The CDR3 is CASSGGTGEYNEQFF. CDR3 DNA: TGTGCCAGCAGTGGAGGGACAGGGGAATACAATGAGCAGTTCTTC.

This CDR3 reads CASSYGTSRYEQYF. In DNA, the CDR3 is TGTGCCAGCAGCTACGGGACAAGCAGATACGAGCAGTACTTC. This rearrangement joins TRBV3-1 to TRBJ2-7, with D possibly matching TRBD1 (6 bases). Germline assignment: CDR1 LGHDT and CDR2 YNNKEL (reference sequence). This CDR3 is 14 amino acids long. V was pared by 5 bases and J by 4 bases, with 15 bases between.

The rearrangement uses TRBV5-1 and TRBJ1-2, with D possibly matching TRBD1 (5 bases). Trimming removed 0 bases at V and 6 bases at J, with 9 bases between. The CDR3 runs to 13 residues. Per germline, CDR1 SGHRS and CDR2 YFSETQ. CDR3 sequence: CASSLALGDGYTF. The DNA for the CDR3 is TGCGCCAGCAGCTTGGCATTAGGGGATGGCTACACCTTC.

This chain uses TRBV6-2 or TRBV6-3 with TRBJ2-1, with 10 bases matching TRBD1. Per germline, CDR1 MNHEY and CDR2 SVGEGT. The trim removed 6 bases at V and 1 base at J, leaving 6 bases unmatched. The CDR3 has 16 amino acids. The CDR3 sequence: CASRVPGQGSYNEQFF. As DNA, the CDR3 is TGTGCCAGCAGAGTCCCGGGACAGGGGTCCTACAATGAGCAGTTCTTC.

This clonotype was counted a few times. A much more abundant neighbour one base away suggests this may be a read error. In DNA form, the CDR3 reads TGTGCCAGCAGCTCCCAGGGACTAGCGGGAGTAGAGACCCAGTTCTTC. This codes for CASSSQGLAGVETQFF. The chain recombines TRBV7-2 with TRBJ2-1, with TRBD2 matching 14 bases. The germline CDR1 and CDR2 sequences are SGHTA and FQGNSA. This CDR3 has 16 residues. Trimming at V came to 4 bases and at J to 13 bases, leaving 12 bases not matched to a gene.

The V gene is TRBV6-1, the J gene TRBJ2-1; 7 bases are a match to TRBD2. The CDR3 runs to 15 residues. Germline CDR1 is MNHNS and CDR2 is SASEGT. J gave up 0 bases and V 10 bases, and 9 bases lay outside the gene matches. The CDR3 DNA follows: TGTGCCACCCGACTAGCAGGAGGCTCCTACAATGAGCAGTTCTTC. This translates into CATRLAGGSYNEQFF.

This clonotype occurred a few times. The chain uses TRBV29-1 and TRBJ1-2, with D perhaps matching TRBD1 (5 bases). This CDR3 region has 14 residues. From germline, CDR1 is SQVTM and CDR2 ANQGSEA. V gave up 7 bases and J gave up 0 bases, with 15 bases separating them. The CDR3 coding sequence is TGCAGCGCCCAACCCGCAGGGACTAACTATGGCTACACCTTC. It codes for CSAQPAGTNYGYTF.

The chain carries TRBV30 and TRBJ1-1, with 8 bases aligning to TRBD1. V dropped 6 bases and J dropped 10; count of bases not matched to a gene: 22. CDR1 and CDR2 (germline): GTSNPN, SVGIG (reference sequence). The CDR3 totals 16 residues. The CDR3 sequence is CACSPGPLGQGARAFF. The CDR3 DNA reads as TGTGCCTGCTCTCCAGGGCCCCTAGGGCAGGGGGCGCGAGCTTTCTTT.

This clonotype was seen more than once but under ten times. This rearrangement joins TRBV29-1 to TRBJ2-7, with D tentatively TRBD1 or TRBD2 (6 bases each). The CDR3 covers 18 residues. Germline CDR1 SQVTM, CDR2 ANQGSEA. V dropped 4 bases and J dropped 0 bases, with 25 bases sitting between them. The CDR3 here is CSVVAGGGPTLSSYEQYF. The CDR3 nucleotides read TGCAGCGTTGTTGCAGGAGGGGGGCCAACTTTATCCTCCTACGAGCAGTACTTC.

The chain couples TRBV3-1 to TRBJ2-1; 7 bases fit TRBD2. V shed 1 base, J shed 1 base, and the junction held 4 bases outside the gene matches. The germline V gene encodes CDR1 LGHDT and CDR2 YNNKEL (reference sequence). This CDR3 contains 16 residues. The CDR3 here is CASSQVGSGSYNEQFF. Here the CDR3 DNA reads TGTGCCAGCAGCCAAGTTGGTAGCGGGTCCTACAATGAGCAGTTCTTC.

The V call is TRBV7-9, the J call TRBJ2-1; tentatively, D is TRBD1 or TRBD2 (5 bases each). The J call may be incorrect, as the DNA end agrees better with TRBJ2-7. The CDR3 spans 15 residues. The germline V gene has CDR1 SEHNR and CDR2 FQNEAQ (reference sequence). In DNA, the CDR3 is TGTGCCAGCAGCCCCCGACTCGGGACCTACAATGAGCAGTACTTC. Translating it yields CASSPRLGTYNEQYF.

This CDR3 reads CASSPREVPHGYTF. The CDR3 bases are TGTGCCAGCAGTCCCCGTGAGGTCCCTCATGGCTACACCTTC. The chain recombines TRBV27 with TRBJ1-2, with no clear D. The length of the CDR3 is 14 residues. V lost 5 bases, J lost 6 bases, and 16 bases lay in between. In germline, CDR1 is MNHEY, CDR2 SMNVEV (reference sequence).

This CDR3 reads CASTLGPYYGGELFF. For the CDR3, the DNA is TGTGCCAGCACGCTGGGCCCCTATTATGGCGGGGAGCTGTTTTTT. V gene TRBV2 combines with J gene TRBJ2-2; no clear D. V was pared by 7 bases and J by 7 bases, with 19 bases between. Germline assignment: CDR1 SNHLY and CDR2 FYNNEI. The CDR3 is 15 residues long.